This T cell receptor beta chain was obtained from a study of blood T cell repertoires in COVID-19. In the study overall: Specimens from acute and convalescent COVID-19 originated in the United States, Italy and Spain. The cDNA or gDNA used as material had been derived from T cells, B-cell-depleted T cells, or PBMCs.

TCRdb's copy holds only in-frame clones and misses some; the assay was immunoSEQ multiplex PCR. The sample holds around 230,000 clones, around 90% seen once. This clone showed up just once. Germline assignment: CDR1 ENHRY and CDR2 SYGVKD. V trimming: 3 bases; J trimming: 0 bases; junction bases outside the gene matches: 4. The CDR3 is made up of 16 amino acids. The TCR sequence derives from a woman in her 30s who had recovered from COVID-19. What was sequenced was PBMCs or T cells enriched from blood (not recorded which). The J gene is TRBJ1-3, the V gene TRBV10-3; 8 positions match TRBD1. The CDR3 DNA reads as TGTGCCATCAGTGATCAGGGGGCGGGCTCTGGAAACACCATATATTTT. Protein: CAISDQGAGSGNTIYF.